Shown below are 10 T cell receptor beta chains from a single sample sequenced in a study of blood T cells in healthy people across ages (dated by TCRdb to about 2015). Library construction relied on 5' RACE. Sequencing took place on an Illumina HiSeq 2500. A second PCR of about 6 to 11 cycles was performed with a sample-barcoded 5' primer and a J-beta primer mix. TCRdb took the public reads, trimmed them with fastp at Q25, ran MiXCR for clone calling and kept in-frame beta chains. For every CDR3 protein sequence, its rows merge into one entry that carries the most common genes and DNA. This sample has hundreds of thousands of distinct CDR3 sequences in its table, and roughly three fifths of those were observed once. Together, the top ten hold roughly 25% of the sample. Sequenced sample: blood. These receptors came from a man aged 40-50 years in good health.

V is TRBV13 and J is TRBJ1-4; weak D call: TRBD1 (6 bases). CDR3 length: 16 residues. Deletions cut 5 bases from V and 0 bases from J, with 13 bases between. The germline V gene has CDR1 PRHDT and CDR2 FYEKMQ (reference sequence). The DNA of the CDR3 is TGTGCCAGCAGCACAAGACAGGCTGCAACTAATGAAAAACTGTTTTTT. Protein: CASSTRQAATNEKLFF.

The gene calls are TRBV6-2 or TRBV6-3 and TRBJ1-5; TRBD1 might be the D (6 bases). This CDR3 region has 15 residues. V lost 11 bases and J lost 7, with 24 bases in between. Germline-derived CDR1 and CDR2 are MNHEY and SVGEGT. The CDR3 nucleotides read TGTGCCCCCCCCTGCGGTAGGGGGGCCGGACAGCCCCAGCATTTT. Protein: CAPPCGRGAGQPQHF.

The CDR3 reads CASSVSGGGSTDTQYF. The CDR3 region has the DNA TGTGCCAGCAGCGTATCGGGCGGGGGATCCACAGATACGCAGTATTTT. This rearrangement joins TRBV9 to TRBJ2-3; 7 bases are shared with TRBD2. Germline V lookup: CDR1 SGDLS, CDR2 YYNGEE. V was clipped by 1 base and J by 2 bases; unmatched bases: 7. CDR3 length: 16 residues.

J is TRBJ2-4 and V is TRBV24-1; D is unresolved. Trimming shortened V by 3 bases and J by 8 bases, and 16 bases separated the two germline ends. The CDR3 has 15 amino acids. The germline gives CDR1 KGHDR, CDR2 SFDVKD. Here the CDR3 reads CATSDAGPGSYIQYF. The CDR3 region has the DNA TGTGCCACCAGTGATGCAGGACCAGGCAGCTACATTCAGTACTTC.

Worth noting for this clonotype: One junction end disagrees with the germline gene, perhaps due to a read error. The CDR3: CASSRGQGLTDTQYF. In DNA, the CDR3 is TGTGCTAGCAGCCGAGGACAGGGACTCACAGATACGCAGTATTTT. The chain is built from TRBV7-7 and TRBJ2-3, with 8 bases lining up with TRBD1. Germline V gene sequence: CDR1 SSHAT, CDR2 FNYEAQ (reference sequence). The CDR3 covers 15 residues.

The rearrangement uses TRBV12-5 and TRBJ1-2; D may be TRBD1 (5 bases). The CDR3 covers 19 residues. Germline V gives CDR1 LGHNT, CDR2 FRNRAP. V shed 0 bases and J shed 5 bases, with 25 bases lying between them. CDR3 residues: CASGLVLGGIPPSEYGYTF. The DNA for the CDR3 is TGTGCTAGTGGTTTGGTACTCGGGGGAATCCCTCCCTCTGAATATGGCTACACCTTC. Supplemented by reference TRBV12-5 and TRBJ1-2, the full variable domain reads DARVTQTPRHKVTEMGQEVTMRCQPILGHNTVFWYRQTMMQGLELLAYFRNRAPLDDSGMPKDRFSAEMPDATLATLKIQPSEPRDSAVYFCASGLVLGGIPPSEYGYTFGSGTRLTVV.

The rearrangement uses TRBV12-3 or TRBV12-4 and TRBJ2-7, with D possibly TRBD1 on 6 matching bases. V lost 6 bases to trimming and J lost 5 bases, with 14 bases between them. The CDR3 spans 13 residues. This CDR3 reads CASSVRGGNEQYF. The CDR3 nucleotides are TGTGCCAGCAGCGTTCGAGGGGGTAACGAGCAGTACTTC.

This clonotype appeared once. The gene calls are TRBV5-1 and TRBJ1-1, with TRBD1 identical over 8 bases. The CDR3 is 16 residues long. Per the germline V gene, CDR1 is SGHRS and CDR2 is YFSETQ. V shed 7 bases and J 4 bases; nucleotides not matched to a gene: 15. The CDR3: CASGRSDRGGGTEAFF. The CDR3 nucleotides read TGCGCCAGCGGCCGATCTGACAGGGGAGGAGGCACTGAAGCTTTCTTT.

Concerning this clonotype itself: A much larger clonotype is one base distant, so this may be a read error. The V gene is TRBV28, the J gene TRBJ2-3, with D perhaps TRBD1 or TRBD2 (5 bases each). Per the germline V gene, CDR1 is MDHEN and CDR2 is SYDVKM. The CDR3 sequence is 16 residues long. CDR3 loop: CASSSTLGTYTGTQYF. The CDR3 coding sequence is TGTGCCAGCAGTTCCACCTTGGGGACGTACACAGGTACGCAGTATTTT.

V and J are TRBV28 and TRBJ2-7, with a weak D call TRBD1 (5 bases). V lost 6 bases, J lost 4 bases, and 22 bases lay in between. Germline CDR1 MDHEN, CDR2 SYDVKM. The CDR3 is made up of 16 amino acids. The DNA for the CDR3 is TGTGCCAGCAGCCCCCTAGGGGTTTTTGGTCTTTACGAGCAGTACTTC. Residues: CASSPLGVFGLYEQYF. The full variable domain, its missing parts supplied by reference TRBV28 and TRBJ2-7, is DVKVTQSSRYLVKRTGEKVFLECVQDMDHENMFWYRQDPGLGLRLIYFSYDVKMKEKGDIPEGYSVSREKKERFSLILESASTNQTSMYLCASSPLGVFGLYEQYFGPGTRLTVT.